These 8 T cell receptor beta chains were sequenced from one sample in a study of control samples from healthy donors and cancer patients. Profiled with immunoSEQ multiplex PCR; TCRdb holds only in-frame clones, not every one. Among a few hundred thousand clones, more than 80% were seen once, and the ten largest hold 5.5% to 7.5%. Sequenced material: PBMCs. The receptor set was obtained from a middle-aged man with head and neck cancer.

The rearrangement uses TRBV9 and TRBJ1-2, with a tentative D call TRBD1 (5 bases). V lost 3 bases to trimming and J lost 6 bases, with 6 bases between them. In germline, CDR1 is SGDLS, CDR2 YYNGEE. This CDR3 is 11 amino acids long. The CDR3 nucleotides read TGTGCCAGCAGCGAGGGGAATGGCTACACCTTC. Translating it yields CASSEGNGYTF.

The rearrangement joins TRBV7-2 to TRBJ1-5; D is uncertain. Per the germline V gene, CDR1 is SGHTA and CDR2 is FQGNSA. CDR3 length equals 15 residues. V lost 2 bases, J lost 3 bases, and 11 bases lay in between. Here the CDR3 DNA reads TGTGCCAGCAGCTTATTTCCGGGTAACAATCAGCCCCAGCATTTT. This sequence encodes CASSLFPGNNQPQHF.

The V gene is TRBV6-2 or TRBV6-3, the J gene TRBJ2-5, with D possibly matching TRBD2 (6 bases). V lost 6 bases and J lost 1, with 15 bases in between. The CDR3 covers 15 residues. CDR1 and CDR2 (germline): MNHEY, SVGEGT. CDR3 DNA sequence: TGTGCCAGCAGCCTCCAATCTAGCGCCCAAGAGACCCAGTACTTC. Its translation is CASSLQSSAQETQYF.

V usage is TRBV7-6 and J usage is TRBJ1-1; D gene uncertain. The germline V gene has CDR1 SGHVS and CDR2 FNYEAQ. The V end lost 0 bases, the J end lost 0 bases, and 8 bases lay between the germline ends. The CDR3 consists of 15 residues. CDR3 in amino acids: CASSLAREMNTEAFF. The CDR3 DNA follows: TGTGCCAGCAGCTTAGCTCGGGAAATGAACACTGAAGCTTTCTTT.

This clone was seen just once. The genes are TRBV7-3 and TRBJ2-1; 10 nucleotides align to TRBD2. This CDR3 has 15 residues. Trimming cost V 5 bases and J 3 bases; bases outside gene matches: 4. Germline CDR1 SGHTA, CDR2 FQGTGA. As DNA, the CDR3 is TGTGCCAGCAGCCCCGGGACTAGCGACTACAATGAGCAGTTCTTC. This codes for CASSPGTSDYNEQFF.

The rearrangement uses TRBV4-1 and TRBJ2-3, with 9 bases that match TRBD1. Looked up from germline, CDR1 is MGHRA and CDR2 is YSYEKL. The V and J ends lost 0 bases and 1 base, in that order; junction bases with no gene match: 2. CDR3 length: 16 residues. The CDR3 sequence is CASSQDWTGGTDTQYF. In nucleotides, the CDR3 is TGCGCCAGCAGCCAAGACTGGACAGGGGGCACAGATACGCAGTATTTT.

The genes are TRBV28 and TRBJ2-2, with TRBD1 identical over 7 bases. This CDR3 has 16 amino acids. Germline assignment: CDR1 MDHEN and CDR2 SYDVKM. Trimming at V came to 1 base and at J to 0 bases, leaving 2 bases not matched to a gene. The CDR3 is CASSLSGTANTGELFF. CDR3 in DNA: TGTGCCAGCAGTTTATCCGGGACAGCGAACACCGGGGAGCTGTTTTTT. Drawing the rest from reference TRBV28 and TRBJ2-2, the complete variable domain is DVKVTQSSRYLVKRTGEKVFLECVQDMDHENMFWYRQDPGLGLRLIYFSYDVKMKEKGDIPEGYSVSREKKERFSLILESASTNQTSMYLCASSLSGTANTGELFFGEGSRLTVL.

J is TRBJ2-7 and V is TRBV6-5, with D perhaps TRBD1 (6 bases). Per germline, CDR1 MNHEY and CDR2 SVGAGI. CDR3 length equals 14 residues. V lost 5 bases and J lost 2, with 13 bases in between. Here the CDR3 reads CASSPGHLAYEQYF. DNA of the CDR3: TGTGCCAGCAGTCCGGGACACCTGGCCTACGAGCAGTACTTC.